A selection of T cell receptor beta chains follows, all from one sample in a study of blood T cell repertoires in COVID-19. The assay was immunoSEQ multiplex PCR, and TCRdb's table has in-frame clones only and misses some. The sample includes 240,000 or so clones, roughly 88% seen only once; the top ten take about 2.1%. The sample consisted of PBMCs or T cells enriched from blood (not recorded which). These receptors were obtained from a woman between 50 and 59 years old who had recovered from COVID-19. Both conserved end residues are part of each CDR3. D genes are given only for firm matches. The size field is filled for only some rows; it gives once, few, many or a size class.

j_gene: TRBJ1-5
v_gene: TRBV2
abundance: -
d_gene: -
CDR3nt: TGTGCCAGCAGTGCTCGGGGATATAGCAATCAGCCCCAGCATTTT
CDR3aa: CASSARGYSNQPQHF

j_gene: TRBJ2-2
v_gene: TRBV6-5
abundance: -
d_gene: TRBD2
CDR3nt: TGTGCCAGCAGCCTCTGGACTAGCGGGAGCGGGGAGCTGTTTTTT
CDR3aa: CASSLWTSGSGELFF

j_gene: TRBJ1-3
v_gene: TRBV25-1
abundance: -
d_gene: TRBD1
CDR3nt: TGTGCCAGCAGTGATCAACAGGGGGCGCGGGCTGGAAACACCATATATTTT
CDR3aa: CASSDQQGARAGNTIYF

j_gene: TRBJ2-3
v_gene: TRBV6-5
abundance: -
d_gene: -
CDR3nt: TGTGCCACCTCCACAGGGGGGGGGCACACAGATACGCAGTATTTT
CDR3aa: CATSTGGGHTDTQYF

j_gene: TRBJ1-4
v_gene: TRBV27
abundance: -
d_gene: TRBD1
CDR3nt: TGTGCCAGCAGTTTACAGGGGGCAACTAATGAAAAACTGTTTTTT
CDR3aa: CASSLQGATNEKLFF

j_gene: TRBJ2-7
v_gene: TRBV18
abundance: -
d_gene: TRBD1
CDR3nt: TGTGCCAGCCACTCCACTCCGGGACAGGGGGCGTTATACGAGCAGTACTTC
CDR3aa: CASHSTPGQGALYEQYF

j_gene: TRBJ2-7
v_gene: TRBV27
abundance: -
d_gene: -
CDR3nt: TGTGCCAGCAGCCCGAAACTAGGGGGGCAGTACTTC
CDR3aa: CASSPKLGGQYF

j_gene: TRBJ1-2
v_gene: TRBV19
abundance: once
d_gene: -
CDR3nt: TGTGCCACCTCTCAGGGGACCTATGGCTACACCTTC
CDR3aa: CATSQGTYGYTF

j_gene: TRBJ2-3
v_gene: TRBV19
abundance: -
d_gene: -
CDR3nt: TGTGCCAGTAGTTCTTATAGCGGCGCTAGCACAGATACGCAGTATTTT
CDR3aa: CASSSYSGASTDTQYF

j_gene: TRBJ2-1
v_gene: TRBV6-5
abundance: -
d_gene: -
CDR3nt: TGTGCCAGCAGCTCCCGGGTCTTAAACAATGAGCAGTTCTTC
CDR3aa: CASSSRVLNNEQFF

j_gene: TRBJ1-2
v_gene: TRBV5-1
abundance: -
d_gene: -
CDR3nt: TGCGCCAGCAGCCCTCTTTTTGGGGAGGATGGCTACACCTTC
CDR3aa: CASSPLFGEDGYTF

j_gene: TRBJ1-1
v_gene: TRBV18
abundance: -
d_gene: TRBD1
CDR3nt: TGTGCCAGCTCACTACAGGGGGCCTACACTGAAGCTTTCTTT
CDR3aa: CASSLQGAYTEAFF

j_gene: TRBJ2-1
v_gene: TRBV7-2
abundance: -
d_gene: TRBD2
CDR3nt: TGTGCCAGCAGCTTTTTTCCTAGCGGGTCCTACAATGAGCAGTTCTTC
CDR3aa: CASSFFPSGSYNEQFF

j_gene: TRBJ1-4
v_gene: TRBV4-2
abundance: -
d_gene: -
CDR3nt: TGTGCCAGCAGCCAAGATAGTAGCTCGTGGGATGAAAAACTGTTTTTT
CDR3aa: CASSQDSSSWDEKLFF

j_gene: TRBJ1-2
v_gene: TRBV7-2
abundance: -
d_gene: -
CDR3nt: TGTGCCAGCAGCTTGGCGGTCGTCTATGGCTACACCTTC
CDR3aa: CASSLAVVYGYTF